A selection of T cell receptor beta chains follows, all from one sample in a study of neurological immune-mediated disorders. TCRdb re-analysed the 5' RACE reads in MiXCR, keeping a single row per CDR3 protein. The sample has about 60,000 distinct CDR3 sequences, roughly 10% seen once. The material sequenced was PBMCs. All receptors derive from a young man in good health. Both conserved end residues are part of each CDR3. The order of the fields is clone size, V gene, CDR3 length, D gene, J gene, CDR3 DNA, CDR3 protein. A D gene is named only where the DNA matches it firmly. Clone size is not always given. Where it is, it says once, few, many or a class for expanded clones.

many,TRBV7-9,11,.,TRBJ2-5,TGTGCCAGCAGCTTTAGTACGACCCAGTACTTC,CASSFSTTQYF
many,TRBV5-1,12,.,TRBJ2-3,TGCGCCAGCAGCTTGCGCACAGATACGCAGTATTTT,CASSLRTDTQYF
many,TRBV27,15,.,TRBJ1-5,TGTGCCAGCAGTTTTAGTCCGGGAGGGTATCAGCCCCAGCATTTT,CASSFSPGGYQPQHF
many,TRBV5-6,12,.,TRBJ1-2,TGTGCCAGCAGAGGGCCGGGATCTGGCTACACCTTC,CASRGPGSGYTF
many,TRBV9,17,.,TRBJ2-5,TGTGCCAGCAGCTCCCGACTCGTTGAGGGACCACAAGAGACCCAGTACTTC,CASSSRLVEGPQETQYF
few,TRBV3-1,16,TRBD1,TRBJ2-5,TGTGCCAGCAGGGGCTTCCGGGACAGGAGGCAAGAGACCCAGTACTTC,CASRGFRDRRQETQYF
many,TRBV29-1,13,TRBD1,TRBJ2-5,TGCAGCGTTGCCGACAGGGGCCAAGAGACCCAGTACTTC,CSVADRGQETQYF
many,TRBV7-8,15,TRBD2,TRBJ2-1,TGTGCCAGCAGCCGGACTAGCGGGTCCTACAATGAGCAGTTCTTC,CASSRTSGSYNEQFF
.,TRBV5-1,19,TRBD1,TRBJ1-1,TGCGCCAGTAGCTTCCCCCTGACAGGGGGCGATTCCTCTAACACTGAAGCTTTCTTT,CASSFPLTGGDSSNTEAFF
many,TRBV6-1,16,TRBD1,TRBJ1-6,TGTGCCAGCGACCATCAAAGCGGGACAGTGAATTCACCCCTCCACTTT,CASDHQSGTVNSPLHF
many,TRBV12-3/TRBV12-4,13,TRBD2,TRBJ2-3,TGTGCCAGCAGACGACTAGCGACGAATACGCAGTATTTT,CASRRLATNTQYF
many,TRBV12-3/TRBV12-4,16,TRBD2,TRBJ2-3,TGTGCCAGCAGTCCTGGCACTAGCGGGGGCAGTGATACGCAGTATTTT,CASSPGTSGGSDTQYF
many,TRBV20-1,13,.,TRBJ1-5,TGCAGTGCTAGTGAGACAGCCGATCAGCCCCAGCATTTT,CSASETADQPQHF
many,TRBV5-5,13,.,TRBJ2-7,TGTGCCAGCAACCCGGGACTGGACTACGAGCAGTACTTC,CASNPGLDYEQYF
many,TRBV5-6,14,.,TRBJ2-3,TGTGCCAGCAGCTTTTATCAATCCGCAGATACGCAGTATTTT,CASSFYQSADTQYF
many,TRBV7-8,17,TRBD1,TRBJ2-6,TGTGCCAGCAGCCCCGGGACAGGAAGCTCTGGGGCCAACGTCCTGACTTTC,CASSPGTGSSGANVLTF
many,TRBV9,19,TRBD2,TRBJ2-1,TGTGCCAGCAGCCCCCCGACTAGCGGGAAGGACGGAGCCTACAATGAGCAGTTCTTC,CASSPPTSGKDGAYNEQFF
many,TRBV7-7,16,TRBD1,TRBJ2-5,TGTGCCAGCAGCTTATACCGGGACAGGGGTGAGGAGACCCAGTACTTC,CASSLYRDRGEETQYF
.,TRBV7-6,13,.,TRBJ2-5,TGTGCCAGCAGCTTATCCGAGATGGAGACCCAGTACTTC,CASSLSEMETQYF
many,TRBV15,17,TRBD2,TRBJ2-1,TGTGCCACCAGCAGCGGGACTAGCGGGTCATCCTACAATGAGCAGTTCTTC,CATSSGTSGSSYNEQFF
many,TRBV20-1,16,.,TRBJ2-2,TGCAGTGCTAGATCCACGATGGGGGGCGTTATCGGGGAGCTGTTTTTT,CSARSTMGGVIGELFF
many,TRBV20-1,14,TRBD1,TRBJ1-1,TGCAGTGCTAGAGAACAGGGGGCACTCACTGAAGCTTTCTTT,CSAREQGALTEAFF
many,TRBV5-1,15,TRBD1,TRBJ1-2,TGCGCCAGCAGCCCGTTACCGGACAGGGGGCCCGGCTACACCTTC,CASSPLPDRGPGYTF
few,TRBV12-3/TRBV12-4,12,.,TRBJ1-1,TGTGCCAGCAGTTTGGGTGCCTCTGAAGCTTTCTTT,CASSLGASEAFF
many,TRBV6-5,16,.,TRBJ2-2,TGTGCCAGCAGTCAGAACAGGAGACTGGGCACCGGGGAGCTGTTTTTT,CASSQNRRLGTGELFF